This entry features one T cell receptor beta chain sequence. Its antigen remains unknown. Sample-barcoded 5' priming and a J-beta primer mix drove a second PCR of 7 to 11 cycles. Each CDR3 protein gets one entry after TCRdb re-called the 5' RACE reads with MiXCR. The table includes 1.5 million or so distinct CDR3 sequences, around two fifths detected once. The sample is drawn from a study of blood T cells in healthy people across ages. Broader study findings: Diversity was higher, and naive CD4+ cells more numerous, in long-lived donors than in aged donors. With age, beta diversity per million T cells declined roughly linearly, significantly by 30 to 50.

Trimming stripped 0 bases from V and 11 bases from J, with 22 bases between. This CDR3 comprises 15 residues. Germline assignment: CDR1 DFQATT and CDR2 SNEGSKA (reference sequence). Donation came from healthy Caucasian individuals in Russia who were aged 6 to 90. Researchers collected 9.5 to 10 milliliters of peripheral blood from every single donor. The source material was blood. The clonotype originates from a woman aged 18-29 years in good health. This chain uses TRBV20-1 with TRBJ2-5; a possible D gene is TRBD1 (5 bases). The CDR3 loop is CSARDALVGVNEQYF. DNA of the CDR3: TGCAGTGCTAGAGACGCCCTAGTAGGGGTCAATGAGCAGTACTTC.